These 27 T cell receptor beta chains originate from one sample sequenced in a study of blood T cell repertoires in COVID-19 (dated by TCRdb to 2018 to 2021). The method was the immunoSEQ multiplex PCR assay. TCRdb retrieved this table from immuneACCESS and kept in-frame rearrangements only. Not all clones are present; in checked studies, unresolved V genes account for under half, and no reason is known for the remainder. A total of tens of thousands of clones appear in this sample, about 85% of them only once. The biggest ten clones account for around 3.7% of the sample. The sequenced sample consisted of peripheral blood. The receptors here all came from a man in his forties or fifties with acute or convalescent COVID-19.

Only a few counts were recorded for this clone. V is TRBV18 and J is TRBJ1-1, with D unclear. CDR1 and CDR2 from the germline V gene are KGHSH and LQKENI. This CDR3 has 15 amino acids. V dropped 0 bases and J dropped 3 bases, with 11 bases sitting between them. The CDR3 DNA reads TGTGCCAGCTCACCACCGTCACAGCGGGACACTGAAGCTTTCTTT. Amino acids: CASSPPSQRDTEAFF. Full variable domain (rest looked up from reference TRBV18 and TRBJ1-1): NAGVMQNPRHLVRRRGQEARLRCSPMKGHSHVYWYRQLPEEGLKFMVYLQKENIIDESGMPKERFSAEFPKEGPSILRIQQVVRGDSAAYFCASSPPSQRDTEAFFGQGTRLTVV.

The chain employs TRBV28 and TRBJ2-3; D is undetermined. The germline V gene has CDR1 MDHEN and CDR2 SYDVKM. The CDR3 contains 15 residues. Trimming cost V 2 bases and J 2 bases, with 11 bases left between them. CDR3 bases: TGTGCCAGCAGTTTAGGATCAAGCGACACAGATACGCAGTATTTT. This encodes CASSLGSSDTDTQYF.

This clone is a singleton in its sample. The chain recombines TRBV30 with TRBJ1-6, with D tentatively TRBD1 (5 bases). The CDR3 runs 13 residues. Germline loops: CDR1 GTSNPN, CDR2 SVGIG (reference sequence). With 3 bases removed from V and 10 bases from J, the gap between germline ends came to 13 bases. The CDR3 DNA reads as TGTGCCTGGAGCCCAGGGTTACGGTCACCCCTCCACTTT. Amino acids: CAWSPGLRSPLHF.

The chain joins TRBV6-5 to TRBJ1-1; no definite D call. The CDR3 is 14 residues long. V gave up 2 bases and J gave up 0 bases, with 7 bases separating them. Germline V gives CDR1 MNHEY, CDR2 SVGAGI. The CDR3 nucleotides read TGTGCCAGCAGTTACGCGGAGATGAACACTGAAGCTTTCTTT. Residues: CASSYAEMNTEAFF.

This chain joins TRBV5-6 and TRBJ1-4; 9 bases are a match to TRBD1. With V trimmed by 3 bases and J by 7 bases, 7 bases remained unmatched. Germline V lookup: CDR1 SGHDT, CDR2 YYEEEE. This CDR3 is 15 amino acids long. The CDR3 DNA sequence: TGTGCCAGCAGCTCCACAGGGGGCTGGGGTGAAAAACTGTTTTTT. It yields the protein CASSSTGGWGEKLFF.

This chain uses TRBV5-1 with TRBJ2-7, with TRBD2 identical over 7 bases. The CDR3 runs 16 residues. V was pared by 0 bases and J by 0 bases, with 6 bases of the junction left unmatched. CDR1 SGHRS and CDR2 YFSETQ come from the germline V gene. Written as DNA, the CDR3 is TGCGCCAGCAGCTTGGCCGGCGGGGGAAGCTCCTACGAGCAGTACTTC. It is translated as CASSLAGGGSSYEQYF. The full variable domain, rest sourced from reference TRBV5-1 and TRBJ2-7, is KAGVTQTPRYLIKTRGQQVTLSCSPISGHRSVSWYQQTPGQGLQFLFEYFSETQRNKGNFPGRFSGRQFSNSRSEMNVSTLELGDSALYLCASSLAGGGSSYEQYFGPGTRLTVT.

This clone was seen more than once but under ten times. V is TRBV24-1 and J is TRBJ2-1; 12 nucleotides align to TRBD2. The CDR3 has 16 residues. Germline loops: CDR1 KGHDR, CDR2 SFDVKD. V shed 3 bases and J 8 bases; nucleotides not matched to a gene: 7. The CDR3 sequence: CATSDPTSGRVYEQFF. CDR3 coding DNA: TGTGCCACCAGTGATCCGACTAGCGGGAGAGTGTATGAGCAGTTCTTC.

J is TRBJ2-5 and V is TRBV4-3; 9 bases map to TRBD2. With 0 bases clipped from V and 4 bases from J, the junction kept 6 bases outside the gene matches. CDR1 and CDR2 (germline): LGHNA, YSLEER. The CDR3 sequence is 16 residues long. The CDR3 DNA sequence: TGCGCCAGCAGCCAAGAGCTAGCGGGAAGGGGAGAGACCCAGTACTTC. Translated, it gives CASSQELAGRGETQYF.

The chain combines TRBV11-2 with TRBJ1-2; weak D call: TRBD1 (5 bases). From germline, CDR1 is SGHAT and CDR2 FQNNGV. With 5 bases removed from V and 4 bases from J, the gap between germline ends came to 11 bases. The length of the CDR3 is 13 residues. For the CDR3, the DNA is TGTGCCAGCAGCCCGGGGGGTGGCTATGGCTACACCTTC. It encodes CASSPGGGYGYTF.

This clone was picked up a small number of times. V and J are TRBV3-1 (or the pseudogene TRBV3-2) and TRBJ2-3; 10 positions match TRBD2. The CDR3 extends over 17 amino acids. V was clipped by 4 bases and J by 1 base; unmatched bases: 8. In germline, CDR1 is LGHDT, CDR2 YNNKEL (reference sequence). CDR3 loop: CASSRGSGRSGTDTQYF. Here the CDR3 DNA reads TGTGCCAGCAGCCGGGGTAGCGGGAGGTCGGGCACAGATACGCAGTATTTT.

CDR3 DNA: TGTGCCAGCAATACAGGGGGTACCTACCGAACTGAAGCTTTCTTT. Its translation: CASNTGGTYRTEAFF. V and J are TRBV13 and TRBJ1-1; 8 bases are a match to TRBD1. CDR1 and CDR2 (germline): PRHDT, FYEKMQ (reference sequence). The CDR3 is 15 amino acids. J gave up 5 bases and V 7 bases, and 12 bases lay outside the gene matches. The whole variable domain, remainder taken from reference TRBV13 and TRBJ1-1, is AAGVIQSPRHLIKEKRETATLKCYPIPRHDTVYWYQQGPGQDPQFLISFYEKMQSDKGSIPDRFSAQQFSDYHSELNMSSLELGDSALYFCASNTGGTYRTEAFFGQGTRLTVV.

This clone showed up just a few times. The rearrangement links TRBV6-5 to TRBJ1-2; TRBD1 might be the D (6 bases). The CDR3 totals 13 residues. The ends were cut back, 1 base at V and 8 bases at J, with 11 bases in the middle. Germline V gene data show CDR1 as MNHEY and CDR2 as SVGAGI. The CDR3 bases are TGTGCCAGCAGTTACTTTGAGACAGGCGGCTACACCTTC. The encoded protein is CASSYFETGGYTF.

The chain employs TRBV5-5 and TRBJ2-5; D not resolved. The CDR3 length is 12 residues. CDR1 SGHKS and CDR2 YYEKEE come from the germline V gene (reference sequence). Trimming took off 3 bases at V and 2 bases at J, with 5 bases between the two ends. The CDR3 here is CASSYIQETQYF. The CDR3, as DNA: TGTGCCAGCAGCTACATACAAGAGACCCAGTACTTC.

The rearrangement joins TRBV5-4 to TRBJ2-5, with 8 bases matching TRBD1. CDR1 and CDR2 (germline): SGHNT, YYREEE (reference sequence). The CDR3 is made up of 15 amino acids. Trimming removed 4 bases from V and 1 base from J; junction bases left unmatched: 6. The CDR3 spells CASSRTGNPQETQYF. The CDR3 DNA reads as TGTGCCAGCAGCCGGACAGGGAATCCCCAAGAGACCCAGTACTTC.

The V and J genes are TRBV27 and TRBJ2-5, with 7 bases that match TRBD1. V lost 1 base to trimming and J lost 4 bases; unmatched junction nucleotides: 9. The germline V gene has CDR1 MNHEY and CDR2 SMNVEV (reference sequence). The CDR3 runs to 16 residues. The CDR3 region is CASSLWARGFRETQYF. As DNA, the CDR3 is TGTGCCAGCAGTTTATGGGCCAGGGGGTTCCGAGAGACCCAGTACTTC.

CDR3 sequence (DNA): TGTGCCACCAGGGGGCGTAGCGGATATAATTCACCCCTCCACTTT. Its protein product is CATRGRSGYNSPLHF. The V call is TRBV28, the J call TRBJ1-6, with 8 nucleotides matching TRBD1. Germline V gives CDR1 MDHEN, CDR2 SYDVKM. Trimming took 10 bases from V and 4 from J; bases not matched to a gene: 9. The CDR3 consists of 15 residues.

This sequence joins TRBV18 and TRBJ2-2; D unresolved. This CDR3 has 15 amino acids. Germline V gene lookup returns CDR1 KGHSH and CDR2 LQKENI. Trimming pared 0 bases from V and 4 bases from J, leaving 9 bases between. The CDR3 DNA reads TGTGCCAGCTCACCACCGGCTCAAACCACCGGGGAGCTGTTTTTT. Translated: CASSPPAQTTGELFF.

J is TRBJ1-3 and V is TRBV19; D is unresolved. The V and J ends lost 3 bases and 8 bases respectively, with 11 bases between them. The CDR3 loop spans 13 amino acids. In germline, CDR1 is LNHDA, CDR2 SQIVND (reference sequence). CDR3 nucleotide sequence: TGTGCCAGTAGTATTACCCGAGAGGACACCATATATTTT. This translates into CASSITREDTIYF.

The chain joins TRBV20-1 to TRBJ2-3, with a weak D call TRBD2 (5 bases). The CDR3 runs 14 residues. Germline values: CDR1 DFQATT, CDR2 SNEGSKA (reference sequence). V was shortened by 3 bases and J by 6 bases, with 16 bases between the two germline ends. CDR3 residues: CSASVEAQADTQYF. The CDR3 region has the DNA TGCAGTGCTAGTGTGGAGGCCCAAGCGGATACGCAGTATTTT.

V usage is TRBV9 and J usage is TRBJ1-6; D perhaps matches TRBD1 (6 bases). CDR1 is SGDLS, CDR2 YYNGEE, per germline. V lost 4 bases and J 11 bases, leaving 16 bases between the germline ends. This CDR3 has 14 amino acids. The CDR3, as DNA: TGTGCCAGCAGCCCACGTTCGACAGGAACACCCCTCCACTTT. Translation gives CASSPRSTGTPLHF.

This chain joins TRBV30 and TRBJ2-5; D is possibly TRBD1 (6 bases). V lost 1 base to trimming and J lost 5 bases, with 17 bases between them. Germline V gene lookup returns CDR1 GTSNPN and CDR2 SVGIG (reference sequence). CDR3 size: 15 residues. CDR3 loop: CAWSDLQGSSETQYF. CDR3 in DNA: TGTGCCTGGAGTGATTTACAGGGATCGTCGGAGACCCAGTACTTC. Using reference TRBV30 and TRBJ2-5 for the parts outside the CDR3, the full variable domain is SQTIHQWPATLVQPVGSPLSLECTVEGTSNPNLYWYRQAAGRGLQLLFYSVGIGQISSEVPQNLSASRPQDRQFILSSKKLLLSDSGFYLCAWSDLQGSSETQYFGPGTRLLVL.

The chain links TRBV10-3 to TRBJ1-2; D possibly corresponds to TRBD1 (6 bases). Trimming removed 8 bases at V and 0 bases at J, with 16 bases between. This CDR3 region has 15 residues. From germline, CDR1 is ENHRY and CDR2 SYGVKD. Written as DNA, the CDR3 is TGTGCCATCGAAGGAACAGGGAAGTCTAACTATGGCTACACCTTC. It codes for CAIEGTGKSNYGYTF.

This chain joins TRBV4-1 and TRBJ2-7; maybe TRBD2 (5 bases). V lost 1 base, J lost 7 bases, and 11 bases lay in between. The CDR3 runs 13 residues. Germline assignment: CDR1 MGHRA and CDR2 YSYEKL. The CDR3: CASSQGLGLEQYF. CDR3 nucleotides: TGCGCCAGCAGCCAAGGACTCGGACTGGAGCAGTACTTC.

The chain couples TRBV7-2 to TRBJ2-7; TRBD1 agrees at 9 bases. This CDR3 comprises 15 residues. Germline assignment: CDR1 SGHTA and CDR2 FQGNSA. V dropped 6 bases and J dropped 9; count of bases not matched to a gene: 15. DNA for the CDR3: TGTGCCAGCAGTCGGACGGGGACAGGGTGGGATGGGCAGTACTTC. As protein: CASSRTGTGWDGQYF. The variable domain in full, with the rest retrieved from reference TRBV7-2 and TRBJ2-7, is GAGVSQSPSNKVTEKGKDVELRCDPISGHTALYWYRQSLGQGLEFLIYFQGNSAPDKSGLPSDRFSAERTGGSVSTLTIQRTQQEDSAVYLCASSRTGTGWDGQYFGPGTRLTVT.

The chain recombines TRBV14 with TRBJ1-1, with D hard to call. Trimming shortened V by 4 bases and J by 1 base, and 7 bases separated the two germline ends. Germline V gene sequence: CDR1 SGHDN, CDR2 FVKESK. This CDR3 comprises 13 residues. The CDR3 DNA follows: TGTGCCAGCAGCCCAAACAAGAACACTGAAGCTTTCTTT. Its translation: CASSPNKNTEAFF.

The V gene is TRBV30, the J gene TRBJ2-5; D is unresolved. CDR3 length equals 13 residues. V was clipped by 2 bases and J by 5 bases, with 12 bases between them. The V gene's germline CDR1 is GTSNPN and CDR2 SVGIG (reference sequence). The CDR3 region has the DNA TGTGCCTGGAGTTACTACGGCCAGGAGACCCAGTACTTC. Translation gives CAWSYYGQETQYF.

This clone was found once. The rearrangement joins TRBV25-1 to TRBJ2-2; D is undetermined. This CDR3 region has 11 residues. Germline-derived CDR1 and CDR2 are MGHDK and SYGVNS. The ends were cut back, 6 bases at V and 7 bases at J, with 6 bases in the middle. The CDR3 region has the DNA TGTGCCAGCAGGTTTAACGGGGAGCTGTTTTTT. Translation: CASRFNGELFF.